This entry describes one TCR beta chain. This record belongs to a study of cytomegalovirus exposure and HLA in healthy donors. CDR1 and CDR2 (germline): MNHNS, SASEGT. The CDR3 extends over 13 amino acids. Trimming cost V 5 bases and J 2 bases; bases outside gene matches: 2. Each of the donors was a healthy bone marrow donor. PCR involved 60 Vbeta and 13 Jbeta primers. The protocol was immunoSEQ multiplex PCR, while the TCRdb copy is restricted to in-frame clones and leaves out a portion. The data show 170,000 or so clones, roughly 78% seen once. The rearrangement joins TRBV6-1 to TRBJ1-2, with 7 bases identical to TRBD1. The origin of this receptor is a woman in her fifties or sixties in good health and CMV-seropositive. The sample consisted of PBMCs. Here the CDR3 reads CASSPTGNYGYTF. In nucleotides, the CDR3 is TGTGCCAGCAGTCCGACAGGGAACTATGGCTACACCTTC.